Each of the 28 T cell receptor beta chains below was sequenced from the same sample in a study of blood T cell repertoires in COVID-19. Clones were sequenced by immunoSEQ multiplex PCR, and TCRdb holds only the in-frame ones, with some missing. The repertoire holds about 300,000 clones, 85% seen once, with about 14% in the top ten. The sample taken for sequencing was peripheral blood. These receptors were obtained from a human donor in a cohort sampled during active COVID-19.

The rearrangement links TRBV13 to TRBJ1-3, with D tentatively TRBD1 (5 bases). The CDR3 totals 14 residues. Germline V gene lookup returns CDR1 PRHDT and CDR2 FYEKMQ (reference sequence). V was shortened by 3 bases and J by 2 bases, with 8 bases between the two germline ends. In nucleotides, the CDR3 is TGTGCCAGCAGCTTCAGGGATCCTGGAAACACCATATATTTT. Its protein is CASSFRDPGNTIYF.

This chain links TRBV4-1 with TRBJ2-6; D possibly corresponds to TRBD2 (6 bases). Germline V CDR1 and CDR2: MGHRA, YSYEKL. The CDR3 runs to 16 residues. V dropped 4 bases and J dropped 4 bases, with 14 bases sitting between them. For the CDR3, the DNA is TGCGCCAGCAGCCGAATACCTAGCGTAGGGGCCAACGTCCTGACTTTC. Its protein is CASSRIPSVGANVLTF.

The chain uses TRBV30 and TRBJ1-1; D gene unclear. CDR3 length equals 11 residues. Germline values: CDR1 GTSNPN, CDR2 SVGIG (reference sequence). V lost 3 bases, J lost 4 bases, and 6 bases lay in between. The CDR3 DNA sequence: TGTGCCTGGAGATTCAGCACTGAAGCTTTCTTT. This encodes CAWRFSTEAFF.

This rearrangement joins TRBV7-8 to TRBJ2-7; D remains ambiguous. This CDR3 region has 15 residues. Trimming took 5 bases from V and 0 from J, leaving 14 bases between them. CDR1 SGHVS and CDR2 FQNEAQ come from the germline V gene. CDR3 amino acids: CASSPPNSFSYEQYF. The CDR3 DNA follows: TGTGCCAGCAGCCCCCCCAACAGTTTCTCCTACGAGCAGTACTTC.

This clone was detected a few times. This rearrangement joins TRBV27 to TRBJ2-7, with 10 bases that match TRBD2. The CDR3 is 15 residues long. V shed 7 bases and J 4 bases; nucleotides not matched to a gene: 10. The germline CDR1 and CDR2 sequences are MNHEY and SMNVEV (reference sequence). CDR3: CASKGFSSGSYEQYF. The DNA of the CDR3 is TGTGCCAGCAAAGGGTTTTCTAGCGGGAGTTACGAGCAGTACTTC.

The CDR3 DNA follows: TGTGCCAGCACCCCAATTAATCGGGGCACTGAAGCTTTCTTT. Its protein is CASTPINRGTEAFF. The chain joins TRBV5-8 to TRBJ1-1, with D uncertain. CDR1 and CDR2 (germline): SGHTS, YDEGEE. Trimming removed 6 bases at V and 4 bases at J, with 16 bases between. This CDR3 comprises 14 residues. Full variable domain (rest looked up from reference TRBV5-8 and TRBJ1-1): EAGVTQSPTHLIKTRGQQATLRCSPISGHTSVYWYQQALGLGLQFLLWYDEGEERNRGNFPPRFSGRQFPNYSSELNVNALELEDSALYLCASTPINRGTEAFFGQGTRLTVV.

The rearrangement joins TRBV6-5 to TRBJ2-7, with D possibly being TRBD1 (5 bases). CDR3 length: 13 amino acids. Germline loops: CDR1 MNHEY, CDR2 SVGAGI. The V gene lost 8 bases and the J gene lost 2 bases, with 13 bases spanning the gap. CDR3 DNA sequence: TGTGCCAGCTGTAGGGGAATAGCCTACGAGCAGTACTTC. This encodes CASCRGIAYEQYF.

The chain joins TRBV4-1 to TRBJ2-2; TRBD2 agrees at 16 bases. The CDR3 spans 18 residues. Trimming at V came to 0 bases and at J to 5 bases, leaving 3 bases not matched to a gene. Germline CDR1 and CDR2: MGHRA and YSYEKL. The CDR3 is CASSQEGLAGGPTGELFF. The CDR3 region has the DNA TGCGCCAGCAGCCAAGAGGGACTAGCGGGAGGGCCGACCGGGGAGCTGTTTTTT.

The chain joins TRBV27 to TRBJ2-7; 8 bases agree with TRBD2. V shed 2 bases, J shed 4 bases, and the junction held 16 bases outside the gene matches. The CDR3 loop spans 18 amino acids. Germline assignment: CDR1 MNHEY and CDR2 SMNVEV (reference sequence). The CDR3: CASSLTGTRAKLPYEQYF. CDR3 sequence (DNA): TGTGCCAGCAGTTTAACCGGGACTAGAGCCAAACTACCTTACGAGCAGTACTTC.

This chain uses TRBV18 with TRBJ2-1; D possibly corresponds to TRBD2 (5 bases). Germline CDR1 is KGHSH and CDR2 is LQKENI. V gave up 3 bases and J gave up 5 bases, with 11 bases separating them. The CDR3 sequence is 14 residues long. Here the CDR3 reads CASSPRRQDNEQFF. The CDR3 DNA sequence: TGTGCCAGCTCACCCAGGAGGCAGGACAATGAGCAGTTCTTC.

This chain joins TRBV5-1 and TRBJ1-6; D is perhaps TRBD1 (5 bases). The CDR3 has 15 residues. Trimming stripped 5 bases from V and 9 bases from J, with 18 bases between. The germline CDR1 and CDR2 sequences are SGHRS and YFSETQ. The CDR3 nucleotides read TGCGCCAGCAGGGAACAGGATATTCCGGCTTCACCCCTCCACTTT. Amino acids: CASREQDIPASPLHF.

The chain employs TRBV2 and TRBJ2-1; 7 nucleotides agree with TRBD1. Per the germline V gene, CDR1 is SNHLY and CDR2 is FYNNEI. V was clipped by 7 bases and J by 6 bases; unmatched bases: 12. The CDR3 loop spans 15 amino acids. The CDR3 sequence: CASTLGAGGGNEQFF. The CDR3, as DNA: TGTGCCAGCACCCTCGGGGCAGGGGGTGGCAATGAGCAGTTCTTC.

V usage is TRBV27 and J usage is TRBJ1-3; the D is unclear. V gave up 2 bases and J gave up 0 bases, with 5 bases separating them. Germline V lookup: CDR1 MNHEY, CDR2 SMNVEV (reference sequence). The CDR3 extends over 14 amino acids. This CDR3 reads CASSLRSSGNTIYF. Written as DNA, the CDR3 is TGTGCCAGCAGTTTAAGGAGCTCTGGAAACACCATATATTTT.

J is TRBJ2-5 and V is TRBV18, with D unresolved. Germline loops: CDR1 KGHSH, CDR2 LQKENI. V shed 3 bases and J shed 4 bases, with 9 bases lying between them. This CDR3 has 13 amino acids. The CDR3 loop reads CASSPTSRETQYF. The CDR3 DNA follows: TGTGCCAGCTCACCCACCTCTAGAGAGACCCAGTACTTC.

The gene calls are TRBV11-2 and TRBJ2-2; possible D gene TRBD1, 6 bases. Looked up from germline, CDR1 is SGHAT and CDR2 is FQNNGV. This CDR3 is 15 amino acids long. The V gene lost 4 bases and the J gene lost 5 bases, with 14 bases spanning the gap. The CDR3 region is CASSSSLRGTGELFF. The CDR3 nucleotides read TGTGCCAGCAGCTCTAGCTTAAGGGGGACCGGGGAGCTGTTTTTT.

The chain joins TRBV5-6 to TRBJ2-7; 7 bases fit TRBD2. The CDR3 covers 15 residues. The V and J ends lost 0 bases and 4 bases, in that order; junction bases with no gene match: 7. Germline V gene sequence: CDR1 SGHDT, CDR2 YYEEEE. The CDR3 coding sequence is TGTGCCAGCAGCTTGGGCGGGAGCAAGCAGTACGAGCAGTACTTC. Translating gives CASSLGGSKQYEQYF.

The chain recombines TRBV11-3 with TRBJ2-1, with 8 positions matching TRBD1. V was pared by 3 bases and J by 4 bases, with 5 bases of the junction left unmatched. The germline CDR1 and CDR2 sequences are SGHNT and YENEEA. CDR3 length: 15 amino acids. The DNA for the CDR3 is TGTGCCAGCAGCTTCCGACAGGGGCCATACAATGAGCAGTTCTTC. It specifies CASSFRQGPYNEQFF.

This chain uses TRBV5-1 with TRBJ2-1, with a weak D call TRBD2 (5 bases). V was shortened by 3 bases and J by 8 bases, with 12 bases between the two germline ends. Per germline, CDR1 SGHRS and CDR2 YFSETQ. The CDR3 spans 13 residues. The CDR3 region is CASSSPGKDEQFF. CDR3 DNA: TGCGCCAGCAGCTCCCCGGGGAAAGATGAGCAGTTCTTC.

The V and J genes are TRBV30 and TRBJ2-7; D unclear. The germline gives CDR1 GTSNPN, CDR2 SVGIG (reference sequence). V lost 3 bases, J lost 3 bases, and 18 bases lay in between. The CDR3 is 15 residues long. This CDR3 is CAWSPNWAMGYEQYF. For the CDR3, the DNA is TGTGCCTGGAGCCCGAATTGGGCTATGGGCTACGAGCAGTACTTC.

The chain couples TRBV10-3 to TRBJ2-3; the D gene is possibly TRBD2 (5 bases). V lost 6 bases and J 2 bases, leaving 12 bases between the germline ends. Per germline, CDR1 ENHRY and CDR2 SYGVKD. There are 14 residues in the CDR3. Here the CDR3 reads CAISPSRSTDTQYF. The CDR3 nucleotides are TGTGCCATCAGCCCTAGCCGATCCACAGATACGCAGTATTTT.

This rearrangement joins TRBV28 to TRBJ2-3; perhaps TRBD1 as D (6 bases). Germline CDR1 reads MDHEN; CDR2 reads SYDVKM. The CDR3 is 13 residues long. V gave up 8 bases and J gave up 10 bases, with 19 bases separating them. The CDR3 region is CASQGGSYSSQYF. In DNA form, the CDR3 reads TGTGCCAGCCAAGGGGGATCTTATAGTTCGCAGTATTTT. The entire variable domain, with the rest obtained from reference TRBV28 and TRBJ2-3, is as follows: DVKVTQSSRYLVKRTGEKVFLECVQDMDHENMFWYRQDPGLGLRLIYFSYDVKMKEKGDIPEGYSVSREKKERFSLILESASTNQTSMYLCASQGGSYSSQYFGPGTRLTVL.

The chain couples TRBV19 to TRBJ2-4; 7 bases are a match to TRBD1. Trimming cost V 5 bases and J 4 bases; bases outside gene matches: 11. CDR1 is LNHDA, CDR2 SQIVND, per germline (reference sequence). This CDR3 is 16 amino acids long. The CDR3 sequence: CASSPSRGQRKNIQYF. The CDR3 DNA reads as TGTGCCAGTAGTCCTTCCCGGGGACAGAGAAAAAACATTCAGTACTTC.

In its sample, this clone was seen once. The chain carries TRBV3-1 (or the pseudogene TRBV3-2) and TRBJ1-2; tentative D call: TRBD1 (5 bases). The V end lost 2 bases, the J end lost 7 bases, and 17 bases lay between the germline ends. CDR3 length: 15 residues. Germline CDR1 LGHDT, CDR2 YNNKEL (reference sequence). CDR3 loop: CASSQHLRGFSGYTF. CDR3 DNA: TGTGCCAGCAGCCAACACCTAAGGGGTTTTAGTGGCTACACCTTC.

The chain uses TRBV4-2 and TRBJ2-7; 8 bases are shared with TRBD1. The CDR3 is 13 amino acids. Germline CDR1 is LGHNA and CDR2 is YNFKEQ. Trimming cost V 2 bases and J 6 bases; bases outside gene matches: 3. The CDR3 sequence: CASSQTTGVEQYF. The CDR3 DNA is TGTGCCAGCAGCCAAACGACAGGGGTCGAGCAGTACTTC.

The V and J genes are TRBV5-1 and TRBJ2-1; 8 positions match TRBD1. The CDR3 spans 15 residues. V trimming: 0 bases; J trimming: 5 bases; junction bases outside the gene matches: 4. The V gene's germline CDR1 is SGHRS and CDR2 YFSETQ. CDR3 bases: TGCGCCAGCAGCTTGGCCGGGACAGGCAACAATGAGCAGTTCTTC. Translating it yields CASSLAGTGNNEQFF.

This chain links TRBV28 with TRBJ2-2, with 9 bases that match TRBD1. Germline V CDR1 and CDR2: MDHEN, SYDVKM. This CDR3 contains 14 residues. Trimming at V came to 6 bases and at J to 5 bases, leaving 4 bases not matched to a gene. The CDR3 protein is CASSPGTGTGELFF. DNA of the CDR3: TGTGCCAGCAGCCCCGGGACAGGGACCGGGGAGCTGTTTTTT.

V usage is TRBV12-3 or TRBV12-4 and J usage is TRBJ1-2; D remains unclear. The CDR3 runs to 12 residues. V was trimmed by 3 bases and J by 3 bases, leaving 5 bases between them. As DNA, the CDR3 is TGTGCCAGCAGTTTCGAGGACTATGGCTACACCTTC. Amino acid sequence: CASSFEDYGYTF.

The chain uses TRBV6-5 and TRBJ2-2, with 9 bases aligning to TRBD2. V dropped 4 bases and J dropped 6; count of bases not matched to a gene: 9. CDR1 is MNHEY, CDR2 SVGAGI, per germline. This CDR3 has 16 amino acids. This chain's CDR3 is CASSLTSGLPPGELFF. In DNA, the CDR3 is TGTGCCAGCAGTTTAACTAGCGGGCTTCCCCCCGGGGAGCTGTTTTTT.